Below are 17 T cell receptor beta chains sequenced from a single sample in a study of Ad26.COV2.S vaccination and SARS-CoV-2 variants. Regarding treatment: around 19 received Ad26.COV2.S at low or high dose, single or two shots; about 5 received placebo; per-sample allocation not given. Vaccine and placebo recipients were sampled on day 63 after the first injection. Here immunoSEQ multiplex PCR was the method, and the copy in TCRdb shows in-frame clones only, minus some. The repertoire holds 400,000 to 450,000 clones, with 90% as singletons. This material consisted of peripheral blood, taken in a trial of Ad26.COV2.S vaccine versus placebo. The receptors here all came from a person aged 18-65 years who received the Ad26.COV2.S COVID-19 vaccine or a placebo.

The J gene is TRBJ1-3, the V gene TRBV30; D is perhaps TRBD1 (6 bases). The CDR3 totals 16 residues. Trimming pared 0 bases from V and 2 bases from J, leaving 14 bases between. Germline V gives CDR1 GTSNPN, CDR2 SVGIG (reference sequence). DNA of the CDR3: TGTGCCTGGAGTGTGCCCCCACGACAGGCTGGAAACACCATATATTTT. Translation: CAWSVPPRQAGNTIYF.

The chain is built from TRBV6-1 and TRBJ2-7; TRBD1 might be the D (6 bases). V shed 4 bases and J shed 1 base, with 20 bases lying between them. Germline V lookup: CDR1 MNHNS, CDR2 SASEGT. This CDR3 has 17 residues. DNA for the CDR3: TGTGCCAGCAGTGGGCCTACCAGGGGACCTGTTTCCTACGAGCAGTACTTC. Protein sequence: CASSGPTRGPVSYEQYF.

The V call is TRBV6-5, the J call TRBJ2-1, with 11 bases fitting TRBD2. Unmatched junction bases numbered 7, after V lost 0 bases and J lost 9 bases. Germline CDR1 MNHEY, CDR2 SVGAGI. The CDR3 runs 16 residues. CDR3 bases: TGTGCCAGCAGTTACTCCAAACTAGCGGGAGTATTTGAGCAGTTCTTC. As protein: CASSYSKLAGVFEQFF.

The chain joins TRBV27 to TRBJ2-1, with D possibly matching TRBD2 (6 bases). The CDR3 loop spans 14 amino acids. Trimming cost V 6 bases and J 5 bases, with 14 bases left between them. The germline V gene encodes CDR1 MNHEY and CDR2 SMNVEV (reference sequence). The CDR3, as DNA: TGTGCCAGCAGCCCCGGAGGGCGACACAATGAGCAGTTCTTC. It codes for CASSPGGRHNEQFF.

This clone occurred a few times. The chain has TRBV28 and TRBJ2-1; D might be TRBD2 (6 bases). V was shortened by 6 bases and J by 3 bases, with 15 bases between the two germline ends. The CDR3 spans 15 residues. The germline V gene encodes CDR1 MDHEN and CDR2 SYDVKM. The CDR3 nucleotides read TGTGCCAGCAGCTCCGAGAGGGAGGACTACAATGAGCAGTTCTTC. Amino acid sequence: CASSSEREDYNEQFF.

This chain links TRBV3-1 (or the pseudogene TRBV3-2) with TRBJ2-7; the D is unclear. V gave up 1 base and J gave up 1 base, with 8 bases separating them. The germline V gene encodes CDR1 LGHDT and CDR2 YNNKEL (reference sequence). This CDR3 is built from 14 residues. The CDR3, as DNA: TGTGCCAGCAGCCAAGTAGTCGCTTCCTACGAGCAGTACTTC. It yields the protein CASSQVVASYEQYF.

The J gene is TRBJ2-7, the V gene TRBV9; unclear D gene. The germline V gene encodes CDR1 SGDLS and CDR2 YYNGEE. V shed 0 bases and J shed 0 bases, with 10 bases lying between them. CDR3 length: 15 residues. This CDR3 is CASSVGVGNSYEQYF. The CDR3 nucleotides are TGTGCCAGCAGCGTAGGGGTGGGGAACTCCTACGAGCAGTACTTC.

The genes are TRBV27 and TRBJ1-1; D unresolved. This CDR3 comprises 15 residues. The V end was cut by 0 bases, the J end by 0 bases, with 8 bases between. Germline V gene data show CDR1 as MNHEY and CDR2 as SMNVEV (reference sequence). In DNA, the CDR3 is TGTGCCAGCAGTTTATCGTGGGGATTGAACACTGAAGCTTTCTTT. Its translation is CASSLSWGLNTEAFF.

V is TRBV5-1 and J is TRBJ1-6; 9 nucleotides agree with TRBD1. Unmatched junction bases numbered 7, after V lost 4 bases and J lost 8 bases. The germline gives CDR1 SGHRS, CDR2 YFSETQ. The CDR3 has 15 amino acids. In DNA form, the CDR3 reads TGCGCCAGCAGCCTACCGGGACAGGGCGATTCACCCCTCCACTTT. Translation gives CASSLPGQGDSPLHF.

This chain uses TRBV15 with TRBJ2-4; the D gene is possibly TRBD1 (5 bases). The CDR3 is made up of 14 amino acids. Looked up from germline, CDR1 is LNHNV and CDR2 is YYDKDF (reference sequence). V lost 3 bases and J 0 bases, leaving 6 bases between the germline ends. CDR3 DNA sequence: TGTGCCACCAGCAGGGGGCAAGCCAAAAACATTCAGTACTTC. Protein product: CATSRGQAKNIQYF.

The rearrangement joins TRBV5-6 to TRBJ1-6; D is uncertain. This CDR3 comprises 13 residues. V was shortened by 2 bases and J by 7 bases, with 7 bases between the two germline ends. The germline gives CDR1 SGHDT, CDR2 YYEEEE. The CDR3 sequence is CASSFRENSPLHF. The CDR3 DNA reads as TGTGCCAGCAGCTTTAGAGAGAATTCACCCCTCCACTTT.

The V call is TRBV11-2, the J call TRBJ2-5; a possible D gene is TRBD1 (6 bases). Germline V CDR1 and CDR2: SGHAT, FQNNGV. With 4 bases removed from V and 2 bases from J, the gap between germline ends came to 11 bases. The CDR3 has 14 amino acids. The CDR3 DNA reads TGTGCCAGCAGCTCGCTAGGGGGACAAGAGACCCAGTACTTC. It translates to CASSSLGGQETQYF.

The CDR3 loop reads CSATPTGGNTEAFF. As DNA, the CDR3 is TGCAGCGCTACACCGACAGGGGGGAACACTGAAGCTTTCTTT. This rearrangement joins TRBV29-1 to TRBJ1-1, with 9 nucleotides matching TRBD1. CDR1 is SQVTM and CDR2 is ANQGSEA in the germline V gene. J lost 1 base, V lost 7 bases, and 7 bases had no gene match. The CDR3 length is 14 residues.

The rearrangement uses TRBV5-4 and TRBJ2-2; D gene ambiguous. This CDR3 spans 16 amino acids. V lost 0 bases to trimming and J lost 4 bases, with 13 bases between them. Germline-derived CDR1 and CDR2 are SGHNT and YYREEE (reference sequence). CDR3 amino acids: CASSLEQDPSTGELFF. The CDR3 bases are TGTGCCAGCAGCTTGGAGCAGGACCCTAGCACCGGGGAGCTGTTTTTT.

The chain has TRBV7-9 and TRBJ2-3; 7 bases line up with TRBD2. The CDR3 consists of 12 residues. Germline V gene lookup returns CDR1 SEHNR and CDR2 FQNEAQ (reference sequence). V lost 8 bases to trimming and J lost 5 bases; unmatched junction nucleotides: 4. The CDR3 DNA reads as TGTGCCAGCGCGGGAGTAGTAGATACGCAGTATTTT. Its translation is CASAGVVDTQYF.

The chain links TRBV28 to TRBJ1-6; 9 bases are a match to TRBD1. Per germline, CDR1 MDHEN and CDR2 SYDVKM. The V segment lost 5 bases and the J segment 10 bases; nucleotides outside the gene matches: 9. This CDR3 has 15 amino acids. CDR3 in amino acids: CASSTAGTGHSPLHF. The CDR3 DNA reads TGTGCCAGCAGTACAGCCGGGACAGGGCACTCACCCCTCCACTTT.

The J gene is TRBJ2-2, the V gene TRBV10-3, with TRBD1 matching 8 bases. Germline lookup yields CDR1 ENHRY and CDR2 SYGVKD. This CDR3 is 18 amino acids long. The junction had 11 bases not matched to a gene; V was cut back by 3 bases and J by 2 bases. CDR3 sequence reads: CAISDSQGAQTNTGELFF. For the CDR3, the DNA is TGTGCCATCAGTGATTCCCAGGGGGCGCAGACAAACACCGGGGAGCTGTTTTTT.